This record looks at one T cell receptor beta chain sequence and its context. Its target is not known. Libraries were prepared by immunoSEQ multiplex PCR; TCRdb keeps only in-frame clonotypes and omits some of them. The sample has 120,000 or so clones, about 90% seen once; the top ten hold 1.5% to 1.8%. This specimen belongs to a study of T cell responses to AZD1222 COVID-19 vaccine. Study information: Second-dose intervals near 4 or 12 weeks were combined. Study-level results: Among the donors, most were white British and more were female, and clonal diversity was possibly underestimated. Only a handful of AZD1222 recipients tested seropositive at baseline. Nearly half of spike-specific TCRs reportedly go after variant regions that carry no mutations.

Germline V gives CDR1 MNHEY, CDR2 SMNVEV (reference sequence). The CDR3 has 14 residues. V was clipped by 3 bases and J by 4 bases; unmatched bases: 0. The source material was peripheral blood, sampled on day 0 of AZD1222 vaccination. This clonotype was obtained from an adult in good health. The chain links TRBV27 to TRBJ2-3, with TRBD1 matching over 11 bases. CDR3 bases: TGTGCCAGCAGTTTGGGACAGGGGGCAGATACGCAGTATTTT. Protein product: CASSLGQGADTQYF.